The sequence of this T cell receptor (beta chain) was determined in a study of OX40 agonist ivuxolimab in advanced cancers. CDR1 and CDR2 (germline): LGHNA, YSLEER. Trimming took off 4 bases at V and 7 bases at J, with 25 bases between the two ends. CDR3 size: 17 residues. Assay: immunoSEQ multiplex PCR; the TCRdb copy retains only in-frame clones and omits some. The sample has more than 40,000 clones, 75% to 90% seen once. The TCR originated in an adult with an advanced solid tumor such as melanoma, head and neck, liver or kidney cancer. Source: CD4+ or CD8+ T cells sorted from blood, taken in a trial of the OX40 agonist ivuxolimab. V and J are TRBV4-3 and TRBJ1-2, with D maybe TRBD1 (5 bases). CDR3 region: CASSLSPGGTVHFGYTF. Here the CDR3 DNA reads TGCGCCAGCAGCCTTTCACCGGGGGGGACCGTTCACTTTGGCTACACCTTC.